The source of this T cell receptor (beta chain) is a study of shared clonotypes between healthy human individuals. The CDR3 has 14 amino acids. V was cut by 7 bases and J by 3 bases, with 13 bases left in between. The germline gives CDR1 MNHEY, CDR2 SMNVEV (reference sequence). For this clone: The antigen remains unidentified. Other DNA variants within this sample encode the same CDR3.

As defined, naive CD8 cells were CD45RO-negative and positively selected for CCR7, with terminally differentiated effector memory CD45RA+ cells excluded. All of the donors resided in Nashville, Tennessee, and each was a Caucasian adult. Findings and limits, study-wide: Among non-shared clonotypes, generation probabilities were lower than among those shared by all four donors.

Assay execution proceeded at the deep level. Using 200 ng DNA, 30,000 to 35,000 T cell genomes, the sorted-subset replicate PCRs were run. The table came from immunoSEQ multiplex PCR; TCRdb's copy has only in-frame clones and leaves some out. The repertoire consists of about 1.9 million clones, with around 95% occurring once and the leading ten covering around 1.7%. The receptor comes from a man aged 18 to 30 in good health. Some clones in this sample may be carry-over from other donors' samples. V is TRBV27 and J is TRBJ1-5, with a tentative D call TRBD1 (5 bases). Sequenced input: naive CD8+ T cells from PBMCs. The CDR3 sequence is CASKPTGSNQPQHF. In DNA form, the CDR3 reads TGTGCCAGCAAACCTACAGGTTCCAATCAGCCCCAGCATTTT.